This T cell receptor beta chain appears in the sequencing data of a study of OX40 agonist ivuxolimab in advanced cancers. For the study at large: A diagnosis of hepatocellular carcinoma, melanoma, renal cell or head and neck cancer was present in dose-escalation patients.

Repertoires were generated with immunoSEQ multiplex PCR, while TCRdb's copy carries only in-frame clones and drops some. The data contain over 55,000 clones, 86% of them singletons. This clone was picked up one time. Trimming cost V 3 bases and J 4 bases, with 18 bases left between them. This CDR3 has 16 amino acids. Per the germline V gene, CDR1 is SGHRS and CDR2 is YFSETQ. The sequence derives from an adult with an advanced solid tumor such as melanoma, head and neck, liver or kidney cancer. The starting material was CD4+ or CD8+ T cells sorted from blood, obtained in a trial of the OX40 agonist ivuxolimab. This chain uses TRBV5-1 with TRBJ2-3, with D perhaps TRBD1 (6 bases). The CDR3 bases are TGCGCCAGCAGCTATTTTACAGGGAGTCCCTCAGATACGCAGTATTTT. The encoded protein is CASSYFTGSPSDTQYF.